This T cell receptor beta chain was sequenced during a study of identical twins. TCRdb analysed the 5' RACE reads with MiXCR anew, one entry per CDR3 protein. Here the sample spans under 800,000 distinct CDR3 sequences, over 20% being singletons. The CDR3 consists of 12 residues. Germline CDR1 DFQATT, CDR2 SNEGSKA (reference sequence). The V and J ends lost 3 bases and 11 bases, in that order; junction bases with no gene match: 6. Separately, the same data were catalogued under a study of T cells expressing NK-cell markers. From that study: The CD3+CD56-NKG2C+ fraction was also led by these clonotypes in a few donors.

This receptor was taken from a young woman in good health. V and J are TRBV20-1 and TRBJ2-2; 7 positions match TRBD1. Input material: PBMCs. The CDR3 protein is CSASHRGRELFF. In nucleotides, the CDR3 is TGCAGTGCTAGTCATAGGGGGCGAGAGCTGTTTTTT.